This T cell receptor beta chain was recorded in a study of blood T cells in healthy people across ages. It was with a sample-barcoded 5' primer and a J-beta primer mix that a second PCR of about 6 to 12 cycles was run. From the 5' RACE reads, TCRdb called clonotypes with MiXCR, one entry per CDR3 protein. This sample has about 1.4 million distinct CDR3 sequences, with 45% to 70% found just once. Broader study findings: Leaving the PBMCs unsorted stopped any conclusive comparison of naive versus antigen-experienced cells.

As for this clonotype: Antigen: not known.

CDR3 size: 15 residues. Per germline, CDR1 MGHRA and CDR2 YSYEKL. After removal of 3 bases from V and 8 bases from J, the junction contained 12 bases not matched to a gene. This clonotype was obtained from a man between 18 and 29 years old in good health. The sequenced sample was blood. J is TRBJ1-2 and V is TRBV4-1, with 7 bases fitting TRBD1. The CDR3 DNA follows: TGCGCCAGCAGCCAGCAGACAGGGAATGTGGACGGCTACACCTTC. Its translation: CASSQQTGNVDGYTF.